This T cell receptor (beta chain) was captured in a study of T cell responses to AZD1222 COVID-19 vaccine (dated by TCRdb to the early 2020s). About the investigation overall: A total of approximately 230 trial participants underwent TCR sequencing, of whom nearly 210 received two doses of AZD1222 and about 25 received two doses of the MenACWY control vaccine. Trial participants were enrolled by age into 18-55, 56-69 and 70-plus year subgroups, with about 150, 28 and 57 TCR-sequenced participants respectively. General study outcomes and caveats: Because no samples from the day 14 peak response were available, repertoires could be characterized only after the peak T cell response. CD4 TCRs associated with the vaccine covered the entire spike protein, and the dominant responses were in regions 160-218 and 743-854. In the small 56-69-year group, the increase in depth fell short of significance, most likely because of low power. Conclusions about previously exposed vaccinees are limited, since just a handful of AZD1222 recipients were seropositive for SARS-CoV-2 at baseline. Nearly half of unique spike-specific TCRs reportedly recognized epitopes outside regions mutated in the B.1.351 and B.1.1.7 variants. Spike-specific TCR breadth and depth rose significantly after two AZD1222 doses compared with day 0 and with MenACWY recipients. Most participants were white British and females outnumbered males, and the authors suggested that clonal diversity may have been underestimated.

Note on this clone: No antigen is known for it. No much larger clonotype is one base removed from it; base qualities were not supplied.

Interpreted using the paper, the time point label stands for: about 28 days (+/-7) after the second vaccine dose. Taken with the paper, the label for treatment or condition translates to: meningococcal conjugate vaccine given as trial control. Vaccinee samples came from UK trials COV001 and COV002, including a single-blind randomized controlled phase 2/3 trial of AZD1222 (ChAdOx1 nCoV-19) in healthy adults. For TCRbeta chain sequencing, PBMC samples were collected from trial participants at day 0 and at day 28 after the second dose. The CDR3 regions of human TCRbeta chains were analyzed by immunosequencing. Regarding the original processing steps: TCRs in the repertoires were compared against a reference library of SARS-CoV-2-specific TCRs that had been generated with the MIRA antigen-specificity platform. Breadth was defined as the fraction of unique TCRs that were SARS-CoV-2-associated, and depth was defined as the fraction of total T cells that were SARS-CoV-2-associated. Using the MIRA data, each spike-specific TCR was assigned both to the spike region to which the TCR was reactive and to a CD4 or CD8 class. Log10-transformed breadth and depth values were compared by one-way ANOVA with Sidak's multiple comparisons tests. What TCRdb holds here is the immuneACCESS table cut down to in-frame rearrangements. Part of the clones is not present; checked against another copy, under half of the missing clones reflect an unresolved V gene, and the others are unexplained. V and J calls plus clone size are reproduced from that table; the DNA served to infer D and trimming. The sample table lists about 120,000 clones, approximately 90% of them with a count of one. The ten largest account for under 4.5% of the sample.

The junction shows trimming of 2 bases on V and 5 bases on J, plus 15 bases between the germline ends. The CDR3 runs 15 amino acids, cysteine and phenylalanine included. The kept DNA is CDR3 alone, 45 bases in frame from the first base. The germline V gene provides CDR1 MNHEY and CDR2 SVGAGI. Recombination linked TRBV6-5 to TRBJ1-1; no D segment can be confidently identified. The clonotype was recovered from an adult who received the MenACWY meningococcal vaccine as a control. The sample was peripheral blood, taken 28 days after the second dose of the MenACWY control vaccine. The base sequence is TGTGCCAGCAGTTACAAAAGCCGTAATCCAACTGAAGCTTTCTTT. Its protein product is CASSYKSRNPTEAFF.